The 31 T cell receptor beta chains below all came from one sample that was sequenced in a study of tumor-infiltrating lymphocytes in localized non-small cell lung cancer. The method was immunoSEQ multiplex PCR; TCRdb's version includes in-frame clones alone and lacks a portion of them. The table lists 5,500 to 8,500 clones, 74% of them singletons, with approximately 6.5% in the top ten. Sequencing was performed on uninvolved lung tissue not adjacent to the tumor. These receptors came from a human donor with non-small cell lung cancer.

The rearrangement uses TRBV19 and TRBJ2-1, with 7 bases aligning to TRBD2. This CDR3 comprises 17 residues. Germline CDR1 LNHDA, CDR2 SQIVND (reference sequence). The V and J ends lost 2 bases and 6 bases, in that order; junction bases with no gene match: 13. This chain's CDR3 is CASSISLGTTIFNEQFF. CDR3 bases: TGTGCCAGTAGTATATCTCTGGGGACTACAATTTTCAATGAGCAGTTCTTC. The whole variable domain, remainder taken from reference TRBV19 and TRBJ2-1, is DGGITQSPKYLFRKEGQNVTLSCEQNLNHDAMYWYRQDPGQGLRLIYYSQIVNDFQKGDIAEGYSVSREKKESFPLTVTSAQKNPTAFYLCASSISLGTTIFNEQFFGPGTRLTVL.

This chain connects TRBV4-1 to TRBJ1-1; D not resolved. This CDR3 has 13 residues. Trimming cost V 8 bases and J 1 base, with 11 bases left between them. From germline, CDR1 is MGHRA and CDR2 YSYEKL. The CDR3 coding sequence is TGCGCCAGCTGGAGTGGGAGGAACACTGAAGCTTTCTTT. This codes for CASWSGRNTEAFF.

This clone was seen a handful of times. The CDR3 sequence is CASSQVGGTDQPQHF. CDR3 nucleotides: TGCGCCAGCAGCCAAGTCGGAGGTACGGATCAGCCCCAGCATTTT. The gene calls are TRBV4-1 and TRBJ1-5; D unresolved. CDR1 and CDR2 from the germline V gene are MGHRA and YSYEKL. V dropped 1 base and J dropped 5 bases, with 12 bases sitting between them. This CDR3 region has 15 residues.

J is TRBJ2-4 and V is TRBV6-1; D remains unclear. V was pared by 1 base and J by 9 bases, with 13 bases between. Germline loops: CDR1 MNHNS, CDR2 SASEGT. This CDR3 spans 14 amino acids. CDR3 bases: TGTGCCAGCAGTGAAGTTACGGCATACAGCATTCAGTACTTC. Translated, it gives CASSEVTAYSIQYF.

This sequence joins TRBV25-1 and TRBJ2-5, with D perhaps matching TRBD1 or TRBD2 (5 bases each). Trimming cost V 7 bases and J 4 bases, with 16 bases left between them. The germline V gene encodes CDR1 MGHDK and CDR2 SYGVNS. The CDR3 has 14 residues. In nucleotides, the CDR3 is TGTGCCAGCACTCAAGTGGGGGTTGTAGAGACCCAGTACTTC. It yields the protein CASTQVGVVETQYF.

This clone counts as large (0.1 to 1%). The chain uses TRBV28 and TRBJ1-5; 7 positions match TRBD1. The CDR3 sequence is 14 residues long. The V segment lost 6 bases and the J segment 4 bases; nucleotides outside the gene matches: 6. Germline values: CDR1 MDHEN, CDR2 SYDVKM. The CDR3: CASRPGQPNQPQHF. The CDR3 coding sequence is TGTGCCAGCAGACCGGGACAGCCAAATCAGCCCCAGCATTTT.

The V gene is TRBV14, the J gene TRBJ2-1, with D maybe TRBD1 (5 bases). Germline loops: CDR1 SGHDN, CDR2 FVKESK. Trimming shortened V by 1 base and J by 8 bases, and 15 bases separated the two germline ends. The CDR3 contains 15 residues. In DNA, the CDR3 is TGTGCCAGCAGCCAAGCGGGCAGGGTAGGCGATGAGCAGTTCTTC. This codes for CASSQAGRVGDEQFF.

This clone showed up just a few times. The J gene is TRBJ1-4, the V gene TRBV19, with 9 bases matching TRBD1. The CDR3 spans 15 residues. The germline V gene encodes CDR1 LNHDA and CDR2 SQIVND (reference sequence). Unmatched junction bases numbered 9, after V lost 5 bases and J lost 8 bases. CDR3 protein: CASSGRQGVDEKLFF. The CDR3 DNA is TGTGCCAGTAGTGGACGACAGGGGGTTGACGAAAAACTGTTTTTT.

The chain recombines TRBV4-1 with TRBJ2-7; 10 positions match TRBD1. From germline, CDR1 is MGHRA and CDR2 YSYEKL. The V segment lost 4 bases and the J segment 1 base; nucleotides outside the gene matches: 7. The CDR3 length is 16 residues. The CDR3 bases are TGCGCCAGCAGCCCCTTGGGACAGGGGTTTTCCTACGAGCAGTACTTC. This translates into CASSPLGQGFSYEQYF.

This chain joins TRBV7-9 and TRBJ1-2, with a tentative D call TRBD1 (5 bases). Trimming took off 4 bases at V and 7 bases at J, with 13 bases between the two ends. The CDR3 runs to 13 residues. Germline CDR1 is SEHNR and CDR2 is FQNEAQ (reference sequence). CDR3 region: CASSSDWGFGYTF. CDR3 nucleotides: TGTGCCAGCAGCTCCGATTGGGGGTTTGGCTACACCTTC.

The chain recombines TRBV2 with TRBJ2-3; D may be TRBD1 (6 bases). Germline V gene sequence: CDR1 SNHLY, CDR2 FYNNEI. The CDR3 totals 16 residues. The germline V and J ends were trimmed by 6 bases and 0 bases, with 16 bases remaining between them. In DNA form, the CDR3 reads TGTGCCAGCAGGGGGATCTGGACAGAGAGCACAGATACGCAGTATTTT. Protein: CASRGIWTESTDTQYF. Full variable domain (remainder filled in from reference TRBV2 and TRBJ2-3): EPEVTQTPSHQVTQMGQEVILRCVPISNHLYFYWYRQILGQKVEFLVSFYNNEISEKSEIFDDQFSVERPDGSNFTLKIRSTKLEDSAMYFCASRGIWTESTDTQYFGPGTRLTVL.

The gene calls are TRBV9 and TRBJ2-3; 10 bases align to TRBD2. V dropped 3 bases and J dropped 5; count of bases not matched to a gene: 9. This CDR3 is 16 amino acids long. Germline V lookup: CDR1 SGDLS, CDR2 YYNGEE. CDR3 region: CASSDRLAGYVDTQYF. CDR3 DNA: TGTGCCAGCAGCGACAGACTAGCGGGCTATGTAGATACGCAGTATTTT.

As regards this clone: Germline is not matched at one junction end, which may reflect a read error. V usage is TRBV5-8 and J usage is TRBJ1-3; the D gene is possibly TRBD1 (5 bases). The CDR3 runs to 14 residues. From germline, CDR1 is SGHTS and CDR2 YDEGEE. The chain's CDR3 is CASNLGGSGNTIYF. DNA for the CDR3: TGTGCCAGCAACTTGGGGGGGTCTGGAAACACCATATATTTT.

The chain couples TRBV19 to TRBJ1-2, with 7 bases fitting TRBD1. The length of the CDR3 is 14 residues. Trimming cost V 3 bases and J 3 bases; bases outside gene matches: 4. CDR1 and CDR2 (germline): LNHDA, SQIVND (reference sequence). The CDR3 DNA reads TGTGCCAGTAGTATTAACCAGGGGGACTATGGCTACACCTTC. Translating gives CASSINQGDYGYTF.

The chain carries TRBV7-2 and TRBJ2-5; 7 bases agree with TRBD1. After removal of 1 base from V and 3 bases from J, the junction contained 2 bases not matched to a gene. This CDR3 comprises 14 residues. Germline V gene lookup returns CDR1 SGHTA and CDR2 FQGNSA. The CDR3 DNA is TGTGCCAGCAGCTTAGTGGGGACAGAAGAGACCCAGTACTTC. Translated, it gives CASSLVGTEETQYF.

The J gene is TRBJ2-7, the V gene TRBV14; D tentatively reads TRBD1 or TRBD2 (5 bases each). Trimming shortened V by 1 base and J by 2 bases, and 9 bases separated the two germline ends. This CDR3 spans 14 amino acids. Germline loops: CDR1 SGHDN, CDR2 FVKESK. The CDR3 spells CASSQGTGPYEQYF. CDR3 in DNA: TGTGCCAGCAGCCAAGGGACGGGACCCTACGAGCAGTACTTC.

V gene TRBV6-4 combines with J gene TRBJ2-2, with TRBD1 matching over 7 bases. Germline CDR1 is MRHNA and CDR2 is SNTAGT. The CDR3 spans 16 residues. After removal of 2 bases from V and 6 bases from J, the junction contained 9 bases not matched to a gene. This CDR3 is CASSDRGQGLAGELFF. CDR3 in DNA: TGTGCCAGCAGTGACAGGGGGCAAGGCCTCGCCGGGGAGCTGTTTTTT.

This chain uses TRBV7-8 with TRBJ2-2, with 10 bases that match TRBD1. Germline V lookup: CDR1 SGHVS, CDR2 FQNEAQ. This CDR3 region has 15 residues. After removal of 4 bases from V and 6 bases from J, the junction contained 5 bases not matched to a gene. In DNA, the CDR3 is TGTGCCAGCAGCTCCGGGACAGGGGTGCCCGGGGAGCTGTTTTTT. This translates into CASSSGTGVPGELFF.

This chain uses TRBV30 with TRBJ1-6; D uncertain. Deletions cut 0 bases from V and 7 bases from J, with 7 bases between. The CDR3 consists of 13 residues. Germline CDR1 GTSNPN, CDR2 SVGIG (reference sequence). The CDR3 DNA reads TGTGCCTGGAGTGTCGGCTTCAATTCACCCCTCCACTTT. Translation gives CAWSVGFNSPLHF.

V usage is TRBV18 and J usage is TRBJ1-1; the match to TRBD1 covers 8 bases. Trimming at V came to 7 bases and at J to 0 bases, leaving 7 bases not matched to a gene. The length of the CDR3 is 15 residues. CDR1 KGHSH and CDR2 LQKENI come from the germline V gene. CDR3 coding DNA: TGTGCCAGCTTTCCTCAGGGGGCGCTGAACACTGAAGCTTTCTTT. It encodes CASFPQGALNTEAFF.

J is TRBJ2-5 and V is TRBV28; 13 bases are a match to TRBD2. V shed 8 bases and J 5 bases; nucleotides not matched to a gene: 5. CDR1 MDHEN and CDR2 SYDVKM come from the germline V gene. This CDR3 is 14 amino acids long. This CDR3 reads CASGGLAGLETQYF. In DNA, the CDR3 is TGTGCCAGCGGGGGACTAGCGGGGCTGGAGACCCAGTACTTC.

The genes are TRBV11-2 and TRBJ1-1; D is ambiguous. Per the germline V gene, CDR1 is SGHAT and CDR2 is FQNNGV. Trimming cost V 3 bases and J 4 bases, with 9 bases left between them. This CDR3 contains 13 residues. The CDR3 loop reads CASSFALGTEAFF. In DNA form, the CDR3 reads TGTGCCAGCAGCTTCGCACTGGGCACTGAAGCTTTCTTT.

The chain recombines TRBV30 with TRBJ2-5, with 8 positions matching TRBD1. The CDR3 runs 15 residues. Germline values: CDR1 GTSNPN, CDR2 SVGIG (reference sequence). The J segment lost 4 bases and the V segment lost 2 bases, leaving 9 bases of the junction unmatched. This chain's CDR3 is CAWSQQGARSETQYF. CDR3 nucleotides: TGTGCCTGGAGTCAGCAGGGGGCTCGGTCAGAGACCCAGTACTTC.

This sequence joins TRBV27 and TRBJ1-5, with TRBD1 as a possible D gene (6 bases). The germline V gene has CDR1 MNHEY and CDR2 SMNVEV (reference sequence). The ends were cut back, 5 bases at V and 3 bases at J, with 11 bases in the middle. The CDR3 extends over 14 amino acids. The chain's CDR3 is CASSQGQPNQPQHF. CDR3 nucleotide sequence: TGTGCCAGCAGTCAAGGACAGCCCAATCAGCCCCAGCATTTT.

The genes are TRBV6-5 and TRBJ2-1, with 11 bases that match TRBD2. V lost 4 bases to trimming and J lost 3 bases; unmatched junction nucleotides: 5. Germline lookup yields CDR1 MNHEY and CDR2 SVGAGI. This CDR3 contains 16 residues. The CDR3 reads CASSSTTSGVYNEQFF. The CDR3 nucleotides are TGTGCCAGCAGTTCGACGACTAGCGGGGTCTACAATGAGCAGTTCTTC.

The chain is built from TRBV11-2 and TRBJ2-5; D not resolved. CDR3 length equals 12 residues. Germline V CDR1 and CDR2: SGHAT, FQNNGV. V was trimmed by 0 bases and J by 5 bases, leaving 4 bases between them. Written as DNA, the CDR3 is TGTGCCAGCAGCTTAGATCGTGAGACCCAGTACTTC. This gives the protein CASSLDRETQYF.

A remark on this clone: A read error may produce the germline difference seen at one junction end. The gene calls are TRBV6-5 and TRBJ2-7; 9 nucleotides match TRBD1. Germline V gene data show CDR1 as MNHEY and CDR2 as SVGAGI. The CDR3 totals 15 residues. CDR3 in amino acids: CASSNSGTGLYEQYF. In DNA form, the CDR3 reads TGTGCCAGCAGTAACTCCGGGACAGGGCTTTACGAGCAGTACTTC.

This clone is labeled medium-sized. The rearrangement uses TRBV27 and TRBJ1-5, with TRBD1 matching over 8 bases. The CDR3 is 15 residues long. The trim removed 7 bases at V and 6 bases at J, leaving 11 bases unmatched. Germline V CDR1 and CDR2: MNHEY, SMNVEV (reference sequence). Here the CDR3 reads CASKAGTGRLQPQHF. DNA for the CDR3: TGTGCCAGCAAGGCCGGGACAGGACGGCTTCAGCCCCAGCATTTT.

This clone showed up just a few times. The chain uses TRBV9 and TRBJ1-1; TRBD1 matches 7 bases. The V gene end was trimmed by 3 bases and the J gene end by 4 bases; junction bases not matched to a gene: 9. The germline CDR1 and CDR2 sequences are SGDLS and YYNGEE. The CDR3 covers 15 residues. The CDR3 DNA reads as TGTGCCAGCAGCGCACCGACAGGGACCATCACTGAAGCTTTCTTT. Amino acids: CASSAPTGTITEAFF.

V gene TRBV2 combines with J gene TRBJ1-2, with D tentatively TRBD1 (5 bases). The CDR3 extends over 16 amino acids. V was trimmed by 10 bases and J by 5 bases, leaving 26 bases between them. CDR1 is SNHLY and CDR2 is FYNNEI in the germline V gene. CDR3 amino acids: CATHGGLQNLGYGYTF. The CDR3 nucleotides read TGTGCCACCCATGGGGGACTCCAAAACCTCGGATATGGCTACACCTTC. Drawing the rest from reference TRBV2 and TRBJ1-2, the complete variable domain is EPEVTQTPSHQVTQMGQEVILRCVPISNHLYFYWYRQILGQKVEFLVSFYNNEISEKSEIFDDQFSVERPDGSNFTLKIRSTKLEDSAMYFCATHGGLQNLGYGYTFGSGTRLTVV.

The chain carries TRBV27 and TRBJ1-2, with 8 bases fitting TRBD1. Germline V lookup: CDR1 MNHEY, CDR2 SMNVEV (reference sequence). The CDR3 has 14 residues. The V and J ends lost 0 bases and 8 bases, in that order; junction bases with no gene match: 5. The CDR3 region has the DNA TGTGCCAGCAGTTTATCCAGGACAGGGTTAGGCTACACCTTC. Protein sequence: CASSLSRTGLGYTF.